The next 22 T cell receptor beta chains were all read from a single sample in a study of cytomegalovirus exposure and HLA in healthy donors. PCR involved 60 Vbeta and 13 Jbeta primers. Profiling relied on immunoSEQ multiplex PCR, and the TCRdb table lists in-frame clones only, not all of them. There are over 120,000 clones in the sample; 80% occur only once, and under 3% lies in the top ten. The sequenced material came from PBMCs. These receptors came from a woman in her 30s in good health and CMV-seronegative.

The rearrangement links TRBV1 to TRBJ2-5; whether TRBD2, the table's D call, matches the DNA was not checked. TRBV1 is termed a pseudogene. This CDR3 is 15 amino acids long. CDR3 in DNA: TGCACCAGCAGCCATGGCGGGAGGCCCCCGAAGACCCAGTACTTC. Protein product: CTSSHGGRPPKTQYF.

The CDR3 nucleotides read TGTGCCATCAGTGGACAGGAAATCGGGGAGCTGTTTTTT. It is translated as CAISGQEIGELFF. The V and J genes are TRBV10-3 and TRBJ2-2; tentatively, D is TRBD1 (6 bases). The CDR3 runs to 13 residues. The germline V gene encodes CDR1 ENHRY and CDR2 SYGVKD. V lost 4 bases and J 7 bases, leaving 10 bases between the germline ends.

The chain employs TRBV6-6 and TRBJ1-5, with 9 bases matching TRBD1. Per germline, CDR1 MNHNY and CDR2 SVGAGI (reference sequence). The CDR3 totals 15 residues. J gave up 7 bases and V 4 bases, and 8 bases lay outside the gene matches. CDR3: CASSLPGQGGQPQHF. In DNA, the CDR3 is TGTGCCAGCAGTTTACCGGGACAGGGAGGGCAGCCCCAGCATTTT.

The rearrangement uses TRBV27 and TRBJ2-1; tentatively, D is TRBD2 (6 bases). The CDR3 spans 14 residues. The V end was cut by 4 bases, the J end by 7 bases, with 14 bases between. Germline assignment: CDR1 MNHEY and CDR2 SMNVEV (reference sequence). In DNA, the CDR3 is TGTGCCAGCAGTTGGTCCAGCGGGCTGAATGAGCAGTTCTTC. Its protein product is CASSWSSGLNEQFF.

The rearrangement joins TRBV5-4 to TRBJ1-4, with D maybe TRBD1 (5 bases). CDR1 is SGHNT, CDR2 YYREEE, per germline (reference sequence). The V gene lost 2 bases and the J gene lost 0 bases, with 11 bases spanning the gap. The CDR3 sequence is 16 residues long. CDR3 sequence reads: CASSFMETATNEKLFF. The CDR3 bases are TGTGCCAGCAGCTTTATGGAGACAGCAACTAATGAAAAACTGTTTTTT.

The chain carries TRBV11-2 and TRBJ1-1; D perhaps matches TRBD1 (6 bases). Germline V gene lookup returns CDR1 SGHAT and CDR2 FQNNGV. The CDR3 extends over 16 amino acids. Deletions cut 0 bases from V and 5 bases from J, with 16 bases between. The CDR3: CASSLEPQGRGTEAFF. The DNA for the CDR3 is TGTGCCAGCAGCTTAGAGCCACAGGGAAGAGGTACTGAAGCTTTCTTT.

This clone was seen a few times. The chain couples TRBV4-1 to TRBJ1-1; TRBD1 matches at 12 bases. The CDR3 is made up of 19 amino acids. V lost 0 bases, J lost 4 bases, and 12 bases stayed unmatched. Germline-derived CDR1 and CDR2 are MGHRA and YSYEKL. CDR3 protein: CASSQDPAGTGGSGTEAFF. The CDR3 nucleotides read TGCGCCAGCAGCCAAGATCCGGCCGGGACAGGGGGCAGTGGCACTGAAGCTTTCTTT.

The chain carries TRBV7-9 and TRBJ1-3; D might be TRBD1 (5 bases). V was pared by 2 bases and J by 2 bases, with 13 bases between. Looked up from germline, CDR1 is SEHNR and CDR2 is FQNEAQ (reference sequence). The CDR3 covers 16 residues. This chain's CDR3 is CASSLQEGSPGNTIYF. The CDR3 DNA is TGTGCCAGCAGCTTACAGGAGGGGTCCCCTGGAAACACCATATATTTT.

This sequence joins TRBV7-3 and TRBJ2-2, with D unclear. The ends were cut back, 5 bases at V and 6 bases at J, with 13 bases in the middle. The germline gives CDR1 SGHTA, CDR2 FQGTGA. CDR3 length: 14 residues. The CDR3 loop reads CASSISRRSGELFF. The CDR3 DNA is TGTGCCAGCAGCATCTCCCGGAGATCCGGGGAGCTGTTTTTT.

The chain carries TRBV18 and TRBJ2-7, with TRBD2 matching 7 bases. Trimming cost V 0 bases and J 5 bases; bases outside gene matches: 7. Germline CDR1 is KGHSH and CDR2 is LQKENI. The CDR3 length is 15 residues. CDR3 in DNA: TGTGCCAGCTCACCACCTTTGCGGGAGCCTCACGAGCAGTACTTC. Protein product: CASSPPLREPHEQYF.

This sequence joins TRBV30 and TRBJ2-3; no clear D. Germline CDR1 reads GTSNPN; CDR2 reads SVGIG (reference sequence). V was trimmed by 4 bases and J by 6 bases, leaving 8 bases between them. The CDR3 covers 11 residues. The CDR3 sequence: CAWNLRDTQYF. The CDR3 DNA reads as TGTGCCTGGAACCTACGGGATACGCAGTATTTT.

The rearrangement joins TRBV4-3 to TRBJ2-5; the match to TRBD1 covers 8 bases. J lost 1 base, V lost 0 bases, and 4 bases had no gene match. Germline CDR1 reads LGHNA; CDR2 reads YSLEER. There are 16 residues in the CDR3. The CDR3 region has the DNA TGCGCCAGCAGCCAAGATATAGGACAGGGCCAAGAGACCCAGTACTTC. Its protein product is CASSQDIGQGQETQYF.

This clone turned up a few times. This chain uses TRBV6-4 with TRBJ2-3; TRBD2 matches 12 bases. Unmatched junction bases numbered 0, after V lost 4 bases and J lost 1 base. CDR3 length: 15 residues. Germline V gene lookup returns CDR1 MRHNA and CDR2 SNTAGT. CDR3 in amino acids: CASSGTSGGTDTQYF. The CDR3 bases are TGTGCCAGCAGTGGGACTAGCGGGGGCACAGATACGCAGTATTTT.

V usage is TRBV19 and J usage is TRBJ1-5; TRBD1 matches 10 bases. CDR1 is LNHDA and CDR2 is SQIVND in the germline V gene (reference sequence). The CDR3 covers 15 residues. The junction had 6 bases not matched to a gene; V was cut back by 5 bases and J by 5 bases. CDR3 residues: CASSDRGRGDQPQHF. As DNA, the CDR3 is TGTGCCAGTAGTGACAGGGGGCGGGGGGATCAGCCCCAGCATTTT.

The sample holds one count of this clone. V and J are TRBV30 and TRBJ2-7; 10 bases map to TRBD1. The ends lost 4 bases at V and 4 bases at J; junction bases unmatched: 4. The CDR3 is made up of 13 amino acids. Germline-derived CDR1 and CDR2 are GTSNPN and SVGIG (reference sequence). As DNA, the CDR3 is TGTGCCTGGACCAGACAGGGGGCTTACGAGCAGTACTTC. Its translation is CAWTRQGAYEQYF.

The chain couples TRBV4-1 to TRBJ2-7; 10 bases line up with TRBD1. The germline CDR1 and CDR2 sequences are MGHRA and YSYEKL. After removal of 2 bases from V and 3 bases from J, the junction contained 4 bases not matched to a gene. There are 15 residues in the CDR3. The CDR3 loop is CASSQTGQGDYEQYF. The CDR3 nucleotides are TGCGCCAGCAGCCAAACAGGACAGGGGGACTACGAGCAGTACTTC.

This clone has a handful of counts. The chain carries TRBV7-9 and TRBJ1-1; D is uncertain. Germline V gene sequence: CDR1 SEHNR, CDR2 FQNEAQ (reference sequence). V shed 3 bases and J shed 1 base, with 9 bases lying between them. The CDR3 has 14 amino acids. CDR3 sequence (DNA): TGTGCCAGCAGCTTGTTCAGTGGGAACACTGAAGCTTTCTTT. Translated, it gives CASSLFSGNTEAFF.

The genes are TRBV7-2 and TRBJ1-2; D is ambiguous. The CDR3 contains 11 residues. The germline V gene encodes CDR1 SGHTA and CDR2 FQGNSA. The V end lost 5 bases, the J end lost 4 bases, and 5 bases lay between the germline ends. CDR3 DNA: TGTGCCAGCAGCCCGCGCTATGGCTACACCTTC. As protein: CASSPRYGYTF.

There are a few counts of this clone. This chain's CDR3 is CASSRTVTGELFF. CDR3 nucleotides: TGCGCCAGCAGCCGGACAGTGACCGGGGAGCTGTTTTTT. The chain combines TRBV10-1 with TRBJ2-2, with D possibly matching TRBD1 (6 bases). V was pared by 6 bases and J by 5 bases, with 10 bases between. This CDR3 comprises 13 residues. The germline V gene encodes CDR1 WNHNN and CDR2 SYGVQD (reference sequence).

The CDR3, as DNA: TGTGCCAGCAGTTTCGGCGCCAGGTCCCCTTTAGCCAAAAACATTCAGTACTTC. This sequence encodes CASSFGARSPLAKNIQYF. The gene calls are TRBV28 and TRBJ2-4; no clear D. V lost 3 bases to trimming and J lost 0 bases, with 18 bases between them. The germline V gene encodes CDR1 MDHEN and CDR2 SYDVKM. This CDR3 has 18 amino acids.

The rearrangement uses TRBV7-3 and TRBJ1-1; TRBD1 agrees at 9 bases. CDR3 size: 14 residues. The ends lost 5 bases at V and 8 bases at J; junction bases unmatched: 9. Per germline, CDR1 SGHTA and CDR2 FQGTGA. The CDR3 loop is CASSASGQGSEAFF. CDR3 in DNA: TGTGCCAGCAGCGCGTCGGGACAGGGAAGCGAAGCTTTCTTT. The full variable domain, completed using reference TRBV7-3 and TRBJ1-1, is GAGVSQTPSNKVTEKGKYVELRCDPISGHTALYWYRQSLGQGPEFLIYFQGTGAADDSGLPNDRFFAVRPEGSVSTLKIQRTERGDSAVYLCASSASGQGSEAFFGQGTRLTVV.

CDR3 nucleotide sequence: TGTGCCAGCAGCCCCCTGGGTAGCGGTGCATCCCTAAGCTCCTACGAGCAGTACTTC. It specifies CASSPLGSGASLSSYEQYF. The chain carries TRBV7-9 and TRBJ2-5; possible D gene TRBD2, 6 bases. The DNA end is more similar to TRBJ2-7, so the J call may be wrong. CDR1 is SEHNR, CDR2 FQNEAQ, per germline (reference sequence). This CDR3 is 19 amino acids long.